The clone carrying this T cell receptor beta chain has only a few counts. Its antigen is not known. The record originates from a study of Graves' ophthalmopathy and Graves' hyperthyroidism. V gave up 11 bases and J gave up 5 bases, with 13 bases separating them. Germline V gene data show CDR1 as SNHLY and CDR2 as FYNNEI. The CDR3 is 12 residues long. By definition, stable hyperthyroidism involved no ophthalmopathy within 18 months of follow-up. PBMCs originated in 7.5 to 10 ml of fresh peripheral blood. RNA transcripts provided the template for amplifying TCR beta CDR3 regions. An initial RT-PCR round employing HTBI primers preceded a second-round multiplex PCR. TCRdb used MiXCR to reprocess the multiplex PCR reads, holding one entry per CDR3 protein. The table records roughly 410,000 distinct CDR3 sequences, approximately 15% of them present only once. Study-wide points: With just under 71% sensitivity and around 79% specificity, the model predicted ophthalmopathy progression.

The sequencing input was peripheral blood. This rearrangement joins TRBV2 to TRBJ1-5; no clear D. The receptor comes from a woman aged 18-35 years with stable Graves' hyperthyroidism. In nucleotides, the CDR3 is TGTGCCTCAGCGGTAGCCGATCAGCCCCAGCATTTT. This codes for CASAVADQPQHF.